These 28 T cell receptor delta chains came from one sample sequenced in a study of gamma-delta T cells after stem cell transplantation. TCRdb called clones anew from the RT-PCR reads with CATT. The sample yields roughly 1,300 delta-chain clones, 14% seen once. Input material: gamma-delta T cells. All receptors derive from a human donor. It is not recorded whose cells these are; they may come from a transplant donor.

This clone has just a few counts. TCRdb pairs this DNA with a much larger clone's protein that differs at residue 8, likely a read error; the protein shown was translated from the DNA. The CDR3 reads CACDTLRIGGYDTDKLIF. The CDR3 DNA is TGTGCCTGTGACACCTTACGTATTGGGGGATACGACACCGATAAACTCATCTTT. V is TRDV2 and J is TRDJ1; TRDD3 matches at 11 bases. V trimming: 0 bases; J trimming: 0 bases; junction bases outside the gene matches: 8. The germline V gene has CDR1 GEAIGNYY and CDR2 EKD. This CDR3 spans 18 amino acids.

This clone has more than one count but fewer than ten. A far larger clone is one nucleotide away, so this likely arose from a read error. The sample carries other DNA sequences with the same CDR3. The chain is built from TRDV2 and TRDJ3; D unresolved. V gave up 0 bases and J gave up 0 bases, with 14 bases separating them. The CDR3 totals 19 residues. Germline-derived CDR1 and CDR2 are GEAIGNYY and EKD. CDR3 sequence: CACDTAGYRSSWDTRQMFF. The CDR3 nucleotides read TGTGCCTGTGACACCGCCGGGTATAGGAGCTCCTGGGACACCCGACAGATGTTTTTC.

This clone was picked up a small number of times. TCRdb pairs this DNA with a much larger clone's protein that differs at residue 11, likely a read error; the protein shown was translated from the DNA. The chain combines TRDV2 with TRDJ1, with 12 positions matching TRDD3. The CDR3 is 18 residues long. Germline CDR1 is GEAIGNYY and CDR2 is EKD. V lost 0 bases and J lost 0; bases outside the gene matches: 7. CDR3 sequence: CACDTLTGGYSYTDKLIF. The CDR3 DNA reads as TGTGCCTGTGACACCCTGACTGGGGGATACTCGTACACCGATAAACTCATCTTT.

In this sample, this clone is large (0.1 to 1%). The same CDR3 can be traced to other DNA sequences in this sample. The CDR3 DNA is TGTGCCTGTGATCCCCTGGGGGGGACCGAGTACACCGATAAACTCATCTTT. It translates to CACDPLGGTEYTDKLIF. This chain joins TRDV2 and TRDJ1, with TRDD3 matching over 7 bases. Germline-derived CDR1 and CDR2 are GEAIGNYY and EKD. The CDR3 has 17 amino acids. J lost 0 bases, V lost 4 bases, and 13 bases had no gene match.

Remarks on this clone: A far larger clone is one base from this, pointing to a likely read error. V is TRDV2 and J is TRDJ1, with TRDD3 matching 12 bases. This CDR3 spans 22 amino acids. The J segment lost 0 bases and the V segment lost 3 bases, leaving 22 bases of the junction unmatched. CDR1 and CDR2 from the germline V gene are GEAIGNYY and EKD. CDR3 region: CACDYVSTLSLGDTRDTDKLIF. The CDR3 nucleotides are TGTGCCTGTGACTATGTATCCACCTTGAGTCTGGGGGATACGCGGGACACCGATAAACTCATCTTT.

This clone was observed a few times. V is TRDV2 and J is TRDJ2, with TRDD3 identical over 8 bases. Losses at the gene ends were 0 bases for V and 4 bases for J; bases not matched to a gene: 9. CDR1 is GEAIGNYY and CDR2 is EKD in the germline V gene. The CDR3 is made up of 17 amino acids. The CDR3 spells CACDTVLLGDQTAQLFF. CDR3 bases: TGTGCCTGTGACACCGTGCTTCTGGGGGACCAGACAGCACAACTCTTCTTT.

This clone was seen a few times. A read error is the likely source, as a far larger clone sits one nucleotide away. At the DNA level, this CDR3 is encoded by other sequences in the same sample as well. This rearrangement joins TRDV2 to TRDJ1, with TRDD3 matching over 12 bases. In germline, CDR1 is GEAIGNYY, CDR2 EKD. The length of the CDR3 is 17 residues. V shed 3 bases and J 1 base; nucleotides not matched to a gene: 8. The CDR3 DNA sequence: TGTGCCTGTGACGCAGCTGGGGGATACGCCCCCACCGATAAACTCATCTTT. This codes for CACDAAGGYAPTDKLIF.

About this clone: This likely reflects a read error, since a far larger clone is one base away. This chain uses TRDV2 with TRDJ1; 9 positions agree with TRDD3. CDR3 length equals 15 residues. Germline V CDR1 and CDR2: GEAIGNYY, EKD. V shed 0 bases, J shed 2 bases, and the junction held 3 bases outside the gene matches. The CDR3 sequence: CACDTPGDTTDKLIF. The CDR3 DNA reads as TGTGCCTGTGACACCCCGGGGGATACAACCGATAAACTCATCTTT.

This clone appeared a few times. TCRdb pairs this DNA with a much larger clone's protein that differs at residue 8, likely a read error; the protein shown was translated from the DNA. The V gene is TRDV2, the J gene TRDJ2, with D perhaps matching TRDD3 (6 bases). Between the trimmed V and J ends, which lost 0 bases and 7 bases, there was a span of 11 bases. CDR3 length equals 14 residues. The germline V gene has CDR1 GEAIGNYY and CDR2 EKD. The CDR3 is CACDTVGGKAQLFF. The CDR3 nucleotides are TGTGCCTGTGACACCGTGGGGGGTAAAGCACAACTCTTCTTT.

The table lists this clone with a few counts. The likely explanation is a read error, given a far larger clone one base away. Other DNA sequences in this sample translate to the same CDR3. The DNA for the CDR3 is TGTGCCTGTGACAACTTACTAGGGGACCCTGCCGACACCGATAAACTCATCTTT. Translation: CACDNLLGDPADTDKLIF. This rearrangement joins TRDV2 to TRDJ1; D is perhaps TRDD3 (5 bases). This CDR3 spans 18 amino acids. Germline CDR1 is GEAIGNYY and CDR2 is EKD. Trimming removed 2 bases at V and 0 bases at J, with 21 bases between.

Note on this clone: It differs at one base from a far larger clone, so likely a read error. Different DNA sequences within this sample yield the same CDR3. V gene TRDV2 combines with J gene TRDJ3; 13 bases match TRDD3. Per germline, CDR1 GEAIGNYY and CDR2 EKD. The ends lost 6 bases at V and 2 bases at J; junction bases unmatched: 15. This CDR3 is built from 21 residues. CDR3 in amino acids: CACCSMGTGGYGPWDTRQMFF. The CDR3 DNA sequence: TGTGCCTGTTGCTCGATGGGGACTGGGGGATACGGACCCTGGGACACCCGACAGATGTTTTTC.

With regard to this clone: This likely stems from a read error, as it lies one base from a far larger clone. The chain combines TRDV2 with TRDJ1; D may be TRDD3 (5 bases). Trimming took off 3 bases at V and 4 bases at J, with 17 bases between the two ends. This CDR3 is built from 15 residues. Germline CDR1 reads GEAIGNYY; CDR2 reads EKD. The CDR3 DNA follows: TGTGCCTGTGACGTGATGGGGACCGCTGTCGATAAACTCATCTTT. It specifies CACDVMGTAVDKLIF.

A note on this clone: This likely reflects a read error, since a far larger clone is one base away. The chain is built from TRDV2 and TRDJ2; 8 nucleotides match TRDD3. CDR1 is GEAIGNYY and CDR2 is EKD in the germline V gene. Trimming took 0 bases from V and 7 from J; bases not matched to a gene: 3. The CDR3 length is 14 residues. For the CDR3, the DNA is TGTGCCTGTGACACCGCGGGGGATAAAGCACAACTCTTCTTT. This encodes CACDTAGDKAQLFF.

This clone has more than one count but fewer than ten. Only one base separates this from a far larger clonotype, so it likely reflects a read error. The V call is TRDV2, the J call TRDJ2, with 10 bases lining up with TRDD3. The CDR3 spans 14 residues. After removal of 2 bases from V and 5 bases from J, the junction contained 1 base not matched to a gene. The germline V gene encodes CDR1 GEAIGNYY and CDR2 EKD. CDR3 nucleotide sequence: TGTGCCTGTGACATACTGGGGGATACAGCACAACTCTTCTTT. Translation: CACDILGDTAQLFF.

This clone is medium-sized (0.01 to 0.1%) in the sample. A single base is all that separates this from a far larger clone, so a read error is likely. The rearrangement links TRDV2 to TRDJ1; 8 bases are shared with TRDD3. CDR3 length: 17 amino acids. Germline V gene data show CDR1 as GEAIGNYY and CDR2 as EKD. The CDR3, as DNA: TGTGCCTGTGGCACCTTGGGGGATGGGACGTACACCGATAAACTCATCTTT. Protein product: CACGTLGDGTYTDKLIF.

This clone was detected only a few times. A far larger clone is a single base away, which makes a read error likely. Other DNA sequences in this sample translate to the same CDR3. The V call is TRDV2, the J call TRDJ1, with 9 bases fitting TRDD3. Germline CDR1 GEAIGNYY, CDR2 EKD. This CDR3 has 15 amino acids. The CDR3 region is CACDTLGDHTDKLIF. CDR3 in DNA: TGTGCCTGCGACACCCTGGGGGATCACACCGATAAACTCATCTTT.

This clone is labeled hyperexpanded (1% or more). Other DNA variants within this sample encode the same CDR3. The chain recombines TRDV2 with TRDJ1, with 8 bases lining up with TRDD3. V lost 3 bases and J lost 0; bases outside the gene matches: 17. Germline loops: CDR1 GEAIGNYY, CDR2 EKD. The length of the CDR3 is 19 residues. CDR3 loop: CACDPIPRVVLGDTDKLIF. The CDR3 DNA follows: TGTGCCTGTGACCCGATTCCCCGCGTCGTACTGGGGGACACCGATAAACTCATCTTT.

Worth noting for this clone: This likely stems from a read error, as it lies one base from a far larger clone. The gene calls are TRDV2 and TRDJ3, with 8 nucleotides matching TRDD3. The V segment lost 3 bases and the J segment 0 bases; nucleotides outside the gene matches: 21. This CDR3 spans 23 amino acids. Looked up from germline, CDR1 is GEAIGNYY and CDR2 is EKD. CDR3 bases: TGTGCCTGTGACCCGCGAACCACTGTACTGGGGGGAGTGAGCTCCTGGGACACCCGACAGATGTTTTTC. The encoded protein is CACDPRTTVLGGVSSWDTRQMFF.

The chain couples TRDV2 to TRDJ1, with TRDD3 matching 9 bases. Per germline, CDR1 GEAIGNYY and CDR2 EKD. The CDR3 spans 17 residues. Unmatched junction bases numbered 8, after V lost 1 base and J lost 0 bases. CDR3 sequence reads: CACDTASGGLYTDKLIF. The CDR3 DNA is TGTGCCTGTGACACAGCTTCTGGGGGATTGTACACCGATAAACTCATCTTT.

About this clone: A single base is all that separates this from a far larger clone, so a read error is likely. V and J are TRDV2 and TRDJ3; TRDD3 aligns across 7 bases. CDR3 length: 20 residues. Germline values: CDR1 GEAIGNYY, CDR2 EKD. The CDR3 coding sequence is TGTGCCCGTGACGCTATACTGGGGACATCCCGCTCCTGGGACACCCGACAGATGTTTTTC. Translated: CARDAILGTSRSWDTRQMFF.

There are a few counts of this clone. It differs at one base from a far larger clone, so likely a read error. This sequence joins TRDV2 and TRDJ1; 7 bases align to TRDD3. Germline CDR1 and CDR2: GEAIGNYY and EKD. This CDR3 has 15 residues. The J segment lost 0 bases and the V segment lost 0 bases, leaving 3 bases of the junction unmatched. CDR3 in amino acids: CACDTPGDHTDKLIF. For the CDR3, the DNA is TGTGCCTGTGACACCCCGGGGGATCACACCGATAAACTCATCTTT.

As concerns this clone: The protein held in TCRdb is that of a much larger clone and does not match this DNA's translation at residue 16, likely because of a read error; the protein shown is translated from the DNA. This rearrangement joins TRDV2 to TRDJ2; 8 nucleotides agree with TRDD3. The CDR3 spans 20 residues. Per germline, CDR1 GEAIGNYY and CDR2 EKD. This CDR3 is CACDTVHRGYPSSLTTQLFF. The CDR3 DNA follows: TGTGCCTGTGACACGGTCCACAGGGGATACCCCTCCTCTTTGACAACACAACTCTTCTTT.

On this clone itself: This DNA translates differently at residue 6 from the TCRdb protein, which is that of a much larger clone; a read error is likely, and the protein shown is the DNA's own translation. Here the CDR3 reads CACDTFWGIGPDKLIF. The CDR3 DNA reads TGTGCCTGTGACACCTTTTGGGGGATAGGACCCGATAAACTCATCTTT. The V call is TRDV2, the J call TRDJ1; 9 nucleotides agree with TRDD3. The CDR3 has 16 residues. Germline CDR1 reads GEAIGNYY; CDR2 reads EKD. V lost 0 bases to trimming and J lost 3 bases; unmatched junction nucleotides: 7.

This clone appeared a few times. A single base is all that separates this from a far larger clone, so a read error is likely. V and J are TRDV2 and TRDJ3, with TRDD3 matching over 8 bases. The CDR3 runs 21 residues. Germline V CDR1 and CDR2: GEAIGNYY, EKD. Written as DNA, the CDR3 is TGTGCCTGTAACACCGTAGACTGGGGGTCGAAGAGCTCCTGGGACACCCGACAGATGTTTTTC. It translates to CACNTVDWGSKSSWDTRQMFF.

This rearrangement joins TRDV2 to TRDJ1; 7 bases agree with TRDD3. The CDR3 has 16 residues. After removal of 3 bases from V and 0 bases from J, the junction contained 9 bases not matched to a gene. Germline V gene data show CDR1 as GEAIGNYY and CDR2 as EKD. CDR3 sequence: CACDPLLGTDTDKLIF. For the CDR3, the DNA is TGTGCCTGTGACCCTCTACTGGGGACAGACACCGATAAACTCATCTTT.

A note on this clone: The likely explanation is a read error, given a far larger clone one base away. The J gene is TRDJ1, the V gene TRDV2; D unclear. This CDR3 contains 16 residues. From germline, CDR1 is GEAIGNYY and CDR2 EKD. CDR3 sequence: CACDGLGTRGTDKPIF. CDR3 in DNA: TGTGCCTGTGACGGCTTGGGCACAAGGGGCACCGATAAACCCATCTTT.

In the case of this clone: TCRdb's listed protein matches a much larger clone and diverges from this DNA's translation at residue 12, likely through a read error; the protein shown comes from the DNA. The chain uses TRDV2 and TRDJ1; 9 nucleotides align to TRDD3. This CDR3 is built from 14 residues. The germline CDR1 and CDR2 sequences are GEAIGNYY and EKD. The CDR3 reads CACDGLGDADKRIF. The CDR3 coding sequence is TGTGCCTGTGACGGGCTGGGGGATGCCGATAAACGCATCTTT.

Only a few counts were recorded for this clone. A far larger clone lies a single base away; this is likely a read error. CDR3 DNA: TGTGCCTGTGACGGCGTGGGCACAAGGGGCACCGATAAACTCATCTTT. Amino acids: CACDGVGTRGTDKLIF. The chain is built from TRDV2 and TRDJ1; no clear D gene. V was clipped by 3 bases and J by 1 base, with 17 bases between them. Germline values: CDR1 GEAIGNYY, CDR2 EKD. The CDR3 sequence is 16 residues long.